These T cell receptor beta chains were read from a single sample in a study of T cells in Graves' hyperthyroidism and ophthalmopathy. TCRdb re-called the multiplex PCR reads with MiXCR, one entry per CDR3 protein. The repertoire holds 380,000 or so distinct CDR3 sequences, with about a fifth as singletons. Specimen: blood. The receptors derive from a woman under 30 with Graves' hyperthyroidism. Both conserved end residues are part of each CDR3. A D gene is named only where the DNA matches it firmly. Clone size is stated in some rows and not others, as once, few, many or a class when expanded.

j_gene | v_gene | d_gene | abundance | CDR3aa | CDR3nt
TRBJ2-2 | TRBV29-1 | NA | many | CSVEAQGGTGELFF | TGCAGCGTTGAGGCCCAGGGAGGAACCGGGGAGCTGTTTTTT
TRBJ1-2 | TRBV30 | NA | NA | CAWTGNYGYTF | TGTGCCTGGACAGGGAACTATGGCTACACCTTC
TRBJ1-1 | TRBV12-3/TRBV12-4 | NA | NA | CASSLGAGARITIAEAFF | TGTGCCAGCAGTTTAGGGGCTGGGGCCCGCATAACGATCGCTGAAGCTTTCTTT
TRBJ2-4 | TRBV15 | TRBD1 | many | CATSRRTGQDIQYF | TGTGCCACCAGCAGAAGGACAGGTCAGGACATTCAGTACTTC
TRBJ2-7 | TRBV20-1 | TRBD1 | many | CSAGGTGGSYEQYF | TGCAGTGCTGGGGGGACAGGGGGCTCCTACGAGCAGTACTTC
TRBJ1-5 | TRBV27 | TRBD1 | NA | CASSPDRGFQPQHF | TGTGCCAGCAGTCCCGACAGGGGTTTTCAGCCCCAGCATTTT
TRBJ2-3 | TRBV24-1 | TRBD2 | few | CATSDGLAGGTDTQYF | TGTGCCACCAGTGATGGACTAGCGGGGGGCACAGATACGCAGTATTTT
TRBJ1-2 | TRBV6-1 | NA | once | CASSSGWNGYTF | TGTGCCAGCTCGTCAGGGTGGAATGGCTACACCTTC
TRBJ2-5 | TRBV2 | TRBD2 | many | CASSGGGTQETQYF | TGTGCCAGCAGTGGCGGGGGGACCCAAGAGACCCAGTACTTC
TRBJ1-2 | TRBV20-1 | NA | few | CSARESGTALGYTF | TGCAGTGCTAGAGAATCAGGGACGGCCCTTGGCTACACCTTC
TRBJ1-1 | TRBV12-3/TRBV12-4 | NA | many | CASSLRLEAFF | TGTGCCAGCAGTTTGAGGCTTGAAGCTTTCTTT
TRBJ2-5 | TRBV5-1 | NA | many | CASSPVGPREIQYF | TGCGCCAGCAGCCCTGTGGGCCCAAGGGAGATCCAGTACTTC
TRBJ2-4 | TRBV6-1 | NA | NA | CASRRTPDPNFVQYF | TGTGCCAGCAGGAGAACGCCCGACCCGAACTTTGTTCAGTACTTC
TRBJ2-7 | TRBV5-1 | NA | many | CASSRTGTRRIKSYEQYF | TGCGCCAGCAGCAGGACCGGGACTCGAAGAATTAAATCCTACGAGCAGTACTTC
TRBJ2-6 | TRBV20-1 | NA | many | CSALTAAGANVLTF | TGCAGTGCACTTACAGCGGCCGGGGCCAACGTCCTGACTTTC
TRBJ2-2 | TRBV15 | NA | many | CATSRGAGANTGELFF | TGTGCCACCAGCAGAGGGGCAGGAGCGAACACCGGGGAGCTGTTTTTT
TRBJ1-2 | TRBV6-5 | NA | many | CASGTMGVLDYTF | TGTGCCAGCGGGACTATGGGGGTATTGGACTACACCTTC
TRBJ1-2 | TRBV6-7 | NA | many | CASRLRRGTTSNYGYTF | TGTGCCAGCAGGCTACGAAGGGGCACAACCTCGAACTATGGCTACACCTTC
TRBJ2-2 | TRBV6-2/TRBV6-3 | TRBD1 | few | CASSYSPPGQGYRGELCF | TGTGCCAGCAGTTACTCACCCCCGGGACAGGGCTATCGTGGGGAGCTGTGTTTT
TRBJ2-7 | TRBV7-8 | TRBD1 | once | CASSLALPGQSLYEQYF | TGTGCCAGCAGCTTAGCGCTCCCGGGACAGAGCCTTTACGAGCAGTACTTC
TRBJ2-5 | TRBV6-5 | NA | many | CASSYSGRGGGETQYF | TGTGCCAGCAGTTACTCAGGACGGGGAGGAGGGGAGACCCAGTACTTC
TRBJ2-2 | TRBV5-1 | TRBD1 | NA | CASSAGGKNTGELFF | TGCGCCAGCAGTGCAGGGGGAAAGAACACCGGGGAGCTGTTTTTT
TRBJ1-2 | TRBV14 | TRBD1 | many | CASSQGQGVIYGYTF | TGTGCCAGCAGCCAAGGACAGGGGGTAATCTATGGCTACACCTTC
TRBJ2-7 | TRBV6-5 | NA | many | CASSYSEGSDEQYF | TGTGCCAGCAGTTACTCTGAGGGTTCAGACGAGCAGTACTTC
TRBJ2-5 | TRBV20-1 | NA | many | CSATSVRGNPMTQYF | TGCAGTGCTACCTCCGTACGGGGGAATCCAATGACCCAGTACTTC
TRBJ2-7 | TRBV6-2/TRBV6-3 | NA | many | CASSYTLMGGQPTYEQYF | TGTGCCAGCAGTTACACCCTAATGGGGGGCCAGCCTACCTACGAGCAGTACTTC
TRBJ1-5 | TRBV18 | NA | many | CASSPGNNQPQHF | TGTGCCAGCTCACCGGGAAACAATCAGCCCCAGCATTTT
TRBJ2-7 | TRBV28 | TRBD2 | many | CASSQASSGTYEQYF | TGTGCCAGCAGCCAGGCCTCTAGCGGCACCTACGAGCAGTACTTC
TRBJ2-5 | TRBV3-1 | NA | few | CASAGDQETQYF | TGTGCCAGCGCCGGGGACCAAGAGACCCAGTACTTC
TRBJ1-2 | TRBV6-5 | NA | many | CASSPSAGRGYGYTF | TGTGCCAGCAGTCCCTCGGCAGGCCGAGGCTATGGCTACACCTTC
TRBJ1-1 | TRBV9 | NA | many | CASSVEGGLSTEAFF | TGTGCCAGCAGCGTAGAGGGTGGGTTGAGCACTGAAGCTTTCTTT
TRBJ2-2 | TRBV7-3 | TRBD1 | few | CASSPRGLNTGELFF | TGTGCCAGCAGCCCCAGGGGGCTGAACACCGGGGAGCTGTTTTTT
TRBJ2-7 | TRBV3-1 | NA | NA | CASSPIDSPYEQYF | TGTGCCAGCAGCCCCATAGACAGCCCCTACGAGCAGTACTTC
TRBJ2-6 | TRBV20-1 | NA | many | CSAAREHSGANVLTF | TGCAGTGCTGCCCGGGAACACTCTGGGGCCAACGTCCTGACTTTC
TRBJ1-5 | TRBV30 | NA | NA | CAWSPQGQGGNQPQHF | TGTGCCTGGAGCCCCCAGGGGCAGGGCGGCAATCAGCCCCAGCATTTT
TRBJ1-3 | TRBV30 | TRBD1 | many | CAWSRDRVSGNTIYF | TGTGCCTGGAGTCGGGACAGGGTCTCTGGAAACACCATATATTTT
TRBJ1-1 | TRBV7-9 | TRBD1 | many | CASSPPDRGRTEAFF | TGTGCCAGCAGCCCACCGGACAGGGGAAGGACTGAAGCTTTCTTT
TRBJ2-7 | TRBV20-1 | NA | many | CSARHRSSYEQYF | TGCAGTGCTAGACACAGGAGCTCCTACGAGCAGTACTTC
TRBJ1-2 | TRBV12-3/TRBV12-4 | NA | NA | CASSSGDAFREKTF | TGTGCCAGCAGCTCAGGGGATGCCTTCCGGGAAAAAACCTTC
TRBJ2-7 | TRBV5-1 | NA | once | CASSWGAGAYEQYF | TGCGCCAGCAGCTGGGGTGCAGGGGCTTACGAGCAGTACTTC
TRBJ1-5 | TRBV6-5 | TRBD1 | many | CASSYSNPGGGNQPQHF | TGTGCCAGCAGTTACTCGAACCCAGGGGGTGGCAATCAGCCCCAGCATTTT
TRBJ2-7 | TRBV7-2 | TRBD1 | NA | CASSPTGGLREQYF | TGTGCCAGCAGCCCGACAGGGGGTCTCCGCGAGCAGTACTTC
TRBJ2-2 | TRBV20-1 | TRBD2 | many | CSARDTSGGAWTGELFF | TGCAGTGCTAGGGATACTAGCGGGGGGGCTTGGACCGGGGAGCTGTTTTTT
TRBJ1-3 | TRBV6-5 | NA | NA | CASSYSESGWAGNTIYF | TGTGCCAGCAGTTACTCAGAATCAGGGTGGGCTGGAAACACCATATATTTT
TRBJ2-5 | TRBV4-2 | NA | many | CASSQERGSTVTQYF | TGTGCCAGCAGCCAAGAGAGAGGTTCCACGGTGACCCAGTACTTC
TRBJ2-7 | TRBV6-2/TRBV6-3 | TRBD2 | many | CASSSGLAVEQYF | TGTGCCAGCAGCTCGGGACTAGCGGTTGAGCAGTACTTC
TRBJ2-3 | TRBV6-4 | NA | many | CASSPGGTDTQYF | TGTGCCAGCAGCCCCGGAGGCACAGATACGCAGTATTTT
TRBJ2-2 | TRBV12-3/TRBV12-4 | TRBD1 | once | CASRIRDRGTGELFF | TGTGCCAGCAGAATCCGGGACAGGGGCACCGGGGAGCTGTTTTTT
TRBJ2-5 | TRBV20-1 | NA | many | CSAKRFGEGQETQYF | TGCAGTGCTAAGAGGTTCGGAGAGGGGCAAGAGACCCAGTACTTC
TRBJ1-3 | TRBV6-2/TRBV6-3 | NA | NA | CASSYSRPSGNTIYF | TGTGCCAGCAGTTACTCTCGGCCCTCTGGAAACACCATATATTTT
TRBJ2-2 | TRBV2 | NA | NA | CASSYPTAGGDTGELFF | TGTGCCAGCAGTTACCCCACAGCAGGTGGGGACACCGGGGAGCTGTTTTTT
TRBJ2-5 | TRBV7-2 | TRBD2 | many | CASSLSRGGVETQYF | TGTGCCAGCAGCTTAAGTCGGGGGGGCGTAGAGACCCAGTACTTC
TRBJ2-7 | TRBV6-1 | TRBD1 | many | CASSDLGRGRFEQYF | TGTGCCAGCAGTGATCTGGGCAGGGGGCGATTCGAGCAGTACTTC
TRBJ1-1 | TRBV7-2 | TRBD1 | NA | CASSSDRKAFF | TGTGCCAGCAGCTCGGACAGGAAAGCTTTCTTT
TRBJ2-2 | TRBV7-2 | TRBD1 | NA | CASKGQRNTGELFF | TGTGCCAGCAAGGGACAGCGTAACACCGGGGAGCTGTTTTTT
TRBJ1-5 | TRBV30 | TRBD1 | NA | CAWSGDSPSNQPQHF | TGTGCCTGGAGCGGGGACAGTCCTAGCAATCAGCCCCAGCATTTT